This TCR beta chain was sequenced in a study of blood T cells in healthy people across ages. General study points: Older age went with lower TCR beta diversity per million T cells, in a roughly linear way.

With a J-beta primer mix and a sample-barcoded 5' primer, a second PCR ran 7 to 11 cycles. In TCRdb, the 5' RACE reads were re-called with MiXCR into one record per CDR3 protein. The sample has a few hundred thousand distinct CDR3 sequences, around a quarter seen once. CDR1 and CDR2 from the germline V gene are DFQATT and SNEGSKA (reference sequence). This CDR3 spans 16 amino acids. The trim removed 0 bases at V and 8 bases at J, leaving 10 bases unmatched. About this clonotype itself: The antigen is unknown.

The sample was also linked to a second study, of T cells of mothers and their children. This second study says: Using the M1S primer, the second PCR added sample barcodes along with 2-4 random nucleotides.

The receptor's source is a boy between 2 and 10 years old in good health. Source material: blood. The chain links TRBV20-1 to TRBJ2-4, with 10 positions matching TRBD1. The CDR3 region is CSARDLAGTGVDIQYF. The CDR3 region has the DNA TGCAGTGCTAGAGATCTGGCCGGGACAGGGGTAGACATTCAGTACTTC.